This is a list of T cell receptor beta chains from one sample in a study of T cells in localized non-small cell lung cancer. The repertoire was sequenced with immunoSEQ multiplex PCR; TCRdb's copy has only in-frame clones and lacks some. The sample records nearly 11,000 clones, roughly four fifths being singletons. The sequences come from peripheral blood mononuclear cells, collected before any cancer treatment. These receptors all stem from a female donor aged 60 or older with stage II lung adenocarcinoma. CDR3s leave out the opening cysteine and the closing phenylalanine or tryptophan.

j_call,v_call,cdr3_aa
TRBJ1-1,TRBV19,ASSRLARPDAF
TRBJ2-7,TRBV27,ASSPRAGDLYEQY
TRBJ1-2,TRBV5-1,ASSSQGRDGYT
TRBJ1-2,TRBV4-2,ASSRGGQGAFGYT
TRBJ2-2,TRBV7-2,ASSLDTNTGELF
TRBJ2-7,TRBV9,ASSYSGTGSYEQY
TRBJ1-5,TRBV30,AWTGDSNQPQH
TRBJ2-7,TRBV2,ASRGTSQAYEQY
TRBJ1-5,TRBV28,ASGWGIANQPQH
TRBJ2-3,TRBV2,ASSEASGEDTQY
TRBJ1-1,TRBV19,ASSIRTEGGLNTEAF
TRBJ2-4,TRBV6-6,ASSDSGGAKNIQY
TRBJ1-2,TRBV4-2,ASSQAAAGPNYGYT
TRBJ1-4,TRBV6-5,ASSYQTGVEKLF
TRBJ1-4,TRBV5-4,ASSRAAATNEKLF
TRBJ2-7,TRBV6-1,ASSEPDGINTYEQY
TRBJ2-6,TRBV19,ASSLERTNHKAANVLT
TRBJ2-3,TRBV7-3,ASSRTSLLTDTQY
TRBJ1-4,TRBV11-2,ASSLEGGWTGRSSNEKLF
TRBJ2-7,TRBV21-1,ASIPPLPPASEQY
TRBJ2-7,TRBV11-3,ASSPGTANEQY
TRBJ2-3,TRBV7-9,ASSPSTDTQY
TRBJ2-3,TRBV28,ASSLNSGATDTQY
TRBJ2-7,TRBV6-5,ASSYIPRGDYEQY
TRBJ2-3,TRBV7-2,ASSLVLGTDTQY
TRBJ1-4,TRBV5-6,ASSLIGEKLF
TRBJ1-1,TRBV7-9,ALLTGGGTEAF
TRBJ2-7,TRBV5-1,ASSPRPAYEQY
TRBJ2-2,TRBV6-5,ASSYNLGSTGELF
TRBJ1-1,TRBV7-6,ASASLVGRTEAF
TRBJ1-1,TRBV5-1,ASRYGGSTEAF
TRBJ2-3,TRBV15,ATSRPLGGGLSTDTQY
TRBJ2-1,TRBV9,ASSPQGLAGEGEQF
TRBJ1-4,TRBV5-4,ASSLLGKKLF
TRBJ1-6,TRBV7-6,ASSLSQGSTSPLH
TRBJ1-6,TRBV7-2,ASSLARRGHSPLH
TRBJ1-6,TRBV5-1,ASSPGQGAFNSPLH
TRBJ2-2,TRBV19,ASPRIDTGELF
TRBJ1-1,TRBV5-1,ASSLSGGTEAF
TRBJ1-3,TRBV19,ASSSGASGNTIY
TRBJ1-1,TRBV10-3,AIRSNWTLLPGTEAF
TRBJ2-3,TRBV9,ASTPWGTNVSTDTQY
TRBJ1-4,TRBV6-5,ASSYRQGAANEKLF
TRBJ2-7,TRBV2,ASSETGTFAYEQY
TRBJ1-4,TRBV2,ASSLNEKLF
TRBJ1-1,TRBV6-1,ASSEKRGALNTEAF
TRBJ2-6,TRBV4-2,ASSQGGSGANVLT
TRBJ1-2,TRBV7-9,ASSWADPFYGYT
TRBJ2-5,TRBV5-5,ASSPRAPWGETQY
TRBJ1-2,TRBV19,ASQYHGTNYGYT